This T cell receptor (beta chain) derives from a study of control samples from healthy donors and cancer patients. Measured with immunoSEQ multiplex PCR; TCRdb has only the in-frame clones, and not every one. Among under 450,000 clones listed, about 93% were seen once. CDR1 is MDHEN and CDR2 is SYDVKM in the germline V gene. The trim removed 2 bases at V and 3 bases at J, leaving 12 bases unmatched. CDR3 length: 17 amino acids. The sequencing input was PBMCs. This clonotype was obtained from a middle-aged man with head and neck cancer. The chain joins TRBV28 to TRBJ2-5; TRBD1 matches at 7 bases. The CDR3 is CASSLLSRQGEEETQYF. In nucleotides, the CDR3 is TGTGCCAGCAGTTTACTCAGCCGACAGGGAGAGGAAGAGACCCAGTACTTC.